The 21 T cell receptor beta chains given below trace back to one sample, sequenced in a study of technical replicates of blood from four donors. The repertoire was sequenced with immunoSEQ multiplex PCR; TCRdb's copy has only in-frame clones and lacks some. The top ten clones hold about 0.25% of a sample with more than 75,000 clones, approximately 94% of them seen once. Sequencing was performed on T cells isolated from PBMCs. The receptors shown here come from a human donor in good health.

The chain links TRBV9 to TRBJ1-2; D is uncertain. CDR1 is SGDLS and CDR2 is YYNGEE in the germline V gene. The CDR3 is 13 residues long. V lost 3 bases and J lost 2, with 8 bases in between. The CDR3 reads CASSASLNYGYTF. In DNA form, the CDR3 reads TGTGCCAGCAGCGCGAGTCTAAACTATGGCTACACCTTC.

The rearrangement joins TRBV25-1 to TRBJ2-7; no firm D call. With 1 base removed from V and 4 bases from J, the gap between germline ends came to 5 bases. Germline CDR1 MGHDK, CDR2 SYGVNS. The CDR3 totals 12 residues. CDR3 nucleotides: TGTGCCAGCAGTGAATCCCTATACGAGCAGTACTTC. Translated, it gives CASSESLYEQYF.

The rearrangement uses TRBV2 and TRBJ1-5; D is possibly TRBD1 (6 bases). The germline V gene encodes CDR1 SNHLY and CDR2 FYNNEI. This CDR3 is 14 amino acids long. V was trimmed by 6 bases and J by 4 bases, leaving 13 bases between them. CDR3: CASSPTGRNQPQHF. DNA for the CDR3: TGTGCCAGCAGCCCGACAGGTAGGAATCAGCCCCAGCATTTT.

The CDR3 region is CASTLDRGYGYTF. Written as DNA, the CDR3 is TGTGCCAGCACCCTTGACAGAGGCTATGGCTACACCTTC. J is TRBJ1-2 and V is TRBV6-1; tentative D call: TRBD1 (5 bases). The CDR3 covers 13 residues. V lost 7 bases to trimming and J lost 4 bases, with 13 bases between them. Germline CDR1 reads MNHNS; CDR2 reads SASEGT.

The chain couples TRBV4-1 to TRBJ2-3, with 14 bases lining up with TRBD2. CDR3 length: 17 residues. V trimming: 1 base; J trimming: 8 bases; junction bases outside the gene matches: 8. Germline assignment: CDR1 MGHRA and CDR2 YSYEKL. The DNA of the CDR3 is TGCGCCAGCAGCCAAGGGAGGGGGACTAGCGGGAGCGGTACGCAGTATTTT. Translated: CASSQGRGTSGSGTQYF.

The chain couples TRBV18 to TRBJ1-2; weak D call: TRBD1 (6 bases). Germline V lookup: CDR1 KGHSH, CDR2 LQKENI. The ends were cut back, 2 bases at V and 8 bases at J, with 18 bases in the middle. The length of the CDR3 is 15 residues. The CDR3 sequence: CASSPNRDIPRGYTF. CDR3 in DNA: TGTGCCAGCTCACCAAACCGGGACATCCCTCGCGGCTACACCTTC. Full variable domain (remainder filled in from reference TRBV18 and TRBJ1-2): NAGVMQNPRHLVRRRGQEARLRCSPMKGHSHVYWYRQLPEEGLKFMVYLQKENIIDESGMPKERFSAEFPKEGPSILRIQQVVRGDSAAYFCASSPNRDIPRGYTFGSGTRLTVV.

V and J are TRBV6-4 and TRBJ2-1, with D possibly TRBD2 on 5 matching bases. Germline V gene lookup returns CDR1 MRHNA and CDR2 SNTAGT. Trimming removed 4 bases from V and 2 bases from J, with 12 bases in between. The CDR3 has 15 amino acids. This CDR3 reads CASSAGRATYNEQFF. CDR3 in DNA: TGTGCCAGCAGTGCGGGAAGGGCCACCTACAATGAGCAGTTCTTC.

The rearrangement joins TRBV11-3 to TRBJ2-3, with 10 bases fitting TRBD2. Trimming took 1 base from V and 3 from J; bases not matched to a gene: 7. The CDR3 runs to 17 residues. CDR1 SGHNT and CDR2 YENEEA come from the germline V gene. CDR3 region: CASSLGAKAGGTDTQYF. For the CDR3, the DNA is TGTGCCAGCAGCTTAGGAGCCAAAGCGGGAGGGACAGATACGCAGTATTTT. Filled out from reference TRBV11-3 and TRBJ2-3, the complete variable domain reads EAGVVQSPRYKIIEKKQPVAFWCNPISGHNTLYWYLQNLGQGPELLIRYENEEAVDDSQLPKDRFSAERLKGVDSTLKIQPAELGDSAVYLCASSLGAKAGGTDTQYFGPGTRLTVL.

The V call is TRBV19, the J call TRBJ1-4; D call uncertain. The CDR3 length is 13 residues. Germline V gene sequence: CDR1 LNHDA, CDR2 SQIVND (reference sequence). Trimming took off 7 bases at V and 3 bases at J, with 9 bases between the two ends. CDR3 sequence reads: CASIGRSNEKLFF. DNA for the CDR3: TGTGCCAGTATTGGGAGGTCTAATGAAAAACTGTTTTTT. Filled out from reference TRBV19 and TRBJ1-4, the complete variable domain reads DGGITQSPKYLFRKEGQNVTLSCEQNLNHDAMYWYRQDPGQGLRLIYYSQIVNDFQKGDIAEGYSVSREKKESFPLTVTSAQKNPTAFYLCASIGRSNEKLFFGSGTQLSVL.

V and J are TRBV5-1 and TRBJ1-1; D is uncertain. This CDR3 has 13 amino acids. CDR1 SGHRS and CDR2 YFSETQ come from the germline V gene. V shed 2 bases and J shed 1 base, with 6 bases lying between them. Written as DNA, the CDR3 is TGCGCCAGCAGCTTTGAGGGGAACACTGAAGCTTTCTTT. This codes for CASSFEGNTEAFF.

In this sample, this clone turned up once. V usage is TRBV5-5 and J usage is TRBJ2-1; TRBD2 is a possible D gene (5 bases). Germline assignment: CDR1 SGHKS and CDR2 YYEKEE (reference sequence). CDR3 length: 14 residues. V was trimmed by 6 bases and J by 1 base, leaving 11 bases between them. The CDR3: CASTGELSYNEQFF. DNA for the CDR3: TGTGCCAGCACCGGGGAGCTTTCCTACAATGAGCAGTTCTTC.

V usage is TRBV11-2 and J usage is TRBJ2-3; no clear D gene. Per the germline V gene, CDR1 is SGHAT and CDR2 is FQNNGV. This CDR3 has 14 amino acids. V shed 1 base and J shed 5 bases, with 10 bases lying between them. The CDR3, as DNA: TGTGCCAGCAGCTTAGCCTACGTAAAAGATACGCAGTATTTT. Protein product: CASSLAYVKDTQYF.

The CDR3 DNA sequence: TGTGCCAGCAGTAACCCCCGGGACAGGGTTATCTACACCTTC. It is translated as CASSNPRDRVIYTF. This chain connects TRBV6-6 to TRBJ1-2; TRBD1 matches 9 bases. The ends lost 5 bases at V and 10 bases at J; junction bases unmatched: 11. The CDR3 is made up of 14 amino acids. Germline values: CDR1 MNHNY, CDR2 SVGAGI (reference sequence).

The rearrangement links TRBV19 to TRBJ1-2; TRBD1 matches at 7 bases. There are 15 residues in the CDR3. The V segment lost 0 bases and the J segment 7 bases; nucleotides outside the gene matches: 8. Germline loops: CDR1 LNHDA, CDR2 SQIVND (reference sequence). The CDR3 DNA reads TGTGCCAGTAGTATAGACATCCCAGGGGGTTTTGGCTACACCTTC. It encodes CASSIDIPGGFGYTF.

This clone was observed once. The chain couples TRBV15 to TRBJ1-1; a weak D match, TRBD1 (5 bases). Trimming removed 1 base from V and 0 bases from J, with 12 bases in between. The CDR3 extends over 16 amino acids. From germline, CDR1 is LNHNV and CDR2 YYDKDF (reference sequence). The CDR3 sequence: CATSRGRGTMNTEAFF. The CDR3 bases are TGTGCCACCAGCAGAGGGAGGGGAACTATGAACACTGAAGCTTTCTTT. Full variable domain (outside the CDR3, taken from reference TRBV15 and TRBJ1-1): DAMVIQNPRYQVTQFGKPVTLSCSQTLNHNVMYWYQQKSSQAPKLLFHYYDKDFNNEADTPDNFQSRRPNTSFCFLDIRSPGLGDTAMYLCATSRGRGTMNTEAFFGQGTRLTVV.

This chain joins TRBV19 and TRBJ2-2; weak D call: TRBD1 (6 bases). V lost 5 bases and J lost 3, with 16 bases in between. The CDR3 consists of 16 residues. Looked up from germline, CDR1 is LNHDA and CDR2 is SQIVND (reference sequence). CDR3 in amino acids: CASSGRLRGYTGELFF. CDR3 DNA: TGTGCCAGTAGTGGTCGGCTTAGGGGGTACACCGGGGAGCTGTTTTTT. Based on the CDR3 plus reference TRBV19 and TRBJ2-2, the full variable domain is DGGITQSPKYLFRKEGQNVTLSCEQNLNHDAMYWYRQDPGQGLRLIYYSQIVNDFQKGDIAEGYSVSREKKESFPLTVTSAQKNPTAFYLCASSGRLRGYTGELFFGEGSRLTVL.

This rearrangement joins TRBV7-6 to TRBJ2-3; D possibly corresponds to TRBD2 (6 bases). Between the trimmed V and J ends, which lost 5 bases and 6 bases, there was a span of 18 bases. Germline lookup yields CDR1 SGHVS and CDR2 FNYEAQ. The CDR3 extends over 15 amino acids. CDR3 in DNA: TGTGCCAGCAGCCCTACTAGATTCGGAGGGGATACGCAGTATTTT. Its protein product is CASSPTRFGGDTQYF.

The rearrangement links TRBV15 to TRBJ2-7, with TRBD2 as a possible D gene (6 bases). The CDR3 is 17 amino acids. Between the trimmed V and J ends, which lost 0 bases and 3 bases, there was a span of 18 bases. Germline CDR1 and CDR2: LNHNV and YYDKDF (reference sequence). Written as DNA, the CDR3 is TGTGCCACCAGCAGAGATCGGTTAAGGGGAGGAAGCTACGAGCAGTACTTC. Encoded protein: CATSRDRLRGGSYEQYF.

The rearrangement links TRBV28 to TRBJ2-1, with D possibly being TRBD1 (6 bases). The CDR3 consists of 15 residues. Trimming removed 2 bases from V and 4 bases from J, with 12 bases in between. In germline, CDR1 is MDHEN, CDR2 SYDVKM. The CDR3: CASSLPHQGYNEQFF. CDR3 DNA: TGTGCCAGCAGTTTACCTCACCAGGGGTACAATGAGCAGTTCTTC.

V is TRBV6-5 and J is TRBJ1-1, with no clear D. Per the germline V gene, CDR1 is MNHEY and CDR2 is SVGAGI. V was clipped by 11 bases and J by 2 bases, with 15 bases between them. This CDR3 spans 13 amino acids. CDR3 bases: TGTGCCTCATGGGAGGGCTTAAACACTGAAGCTTTCTTT. The encoded protein is CASWEGLNTEAFF.

The rearrangement uses TRBV28 and TRBJ1-2; D remains unclear. V gave up 3 bases and J gave up 8 bases, with 13 bases separating them. From germline, CDR1 is MDHEN and CDR2 SYDVKM. The CDR3 is made up of 13 amino acids. The CDR3 region is CASSLPPVGGYTF. CDR3 sequence (DNA): TGTGCCAGCAGTTTGCCTCCGGTCGGGGGCTACACCTTC.